The clone carrying this T cell receptor beta chain was picked up many times. The data belong to a study of regulatory T cells in long-lasting Graves disease. Documented time point: newly diagnosed GD, antithyroid drugs for less than 3 months. Extracted PBMC RNA gave rise to the TCR library. Construction of the TCR beta libraries employed iRepertoire HTBI primers in conjunction with Arm-PCR of CDR3 regions. TCRdb redid the calling of the multiplex PCR reads with MiXCR, one entry per CDR3 protein. The sample lists about 420,000 distinct CDR3 sequences, 16% occurring once. V lost 1 base and J lost 0; bases outside the gene matches: 5. The CDR3 contains 17 residues. This same sample was also taken into another study, of T cells in Graves' hyperthyroidism and ophthalmopathy.

The sample in question was peripheral blood mononuclear cells (PBMCs), obtained at new diagnosis, from a patient treated with antithyroid drugs. The clonotype was recovered from a woman aged 18-29 years with Graves disease. The genes are TRBV12-3 or TRBV12-4 and TRBJ2-2; 7 bases agree with TRBD1. The CDR3 here is CASSLGWGQSNTGELFF. The CDR3 nucleotides are TGTGCCAGCAGTTTAGGTTGGGGACAGTCGAACACCGGGGAGCTGTTTTTT.